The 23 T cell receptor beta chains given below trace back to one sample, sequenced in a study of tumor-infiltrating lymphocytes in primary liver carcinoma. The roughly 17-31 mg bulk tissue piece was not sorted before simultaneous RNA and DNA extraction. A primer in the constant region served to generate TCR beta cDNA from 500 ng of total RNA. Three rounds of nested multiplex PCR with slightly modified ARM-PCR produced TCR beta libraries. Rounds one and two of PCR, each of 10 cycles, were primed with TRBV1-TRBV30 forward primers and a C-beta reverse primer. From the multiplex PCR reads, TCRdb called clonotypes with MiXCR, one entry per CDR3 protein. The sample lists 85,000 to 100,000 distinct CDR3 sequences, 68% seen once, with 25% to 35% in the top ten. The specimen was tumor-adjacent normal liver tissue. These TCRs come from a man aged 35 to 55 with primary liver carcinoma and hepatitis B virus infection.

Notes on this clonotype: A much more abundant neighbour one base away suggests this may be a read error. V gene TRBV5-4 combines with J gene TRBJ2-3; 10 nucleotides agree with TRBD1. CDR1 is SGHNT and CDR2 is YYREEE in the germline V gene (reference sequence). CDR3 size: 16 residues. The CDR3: CANSLRTGGFIDTQYF. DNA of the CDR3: TGTGCCAACAGCTTGCGGACAGGGGGTTTTATAGATACGCAGTATTTT.

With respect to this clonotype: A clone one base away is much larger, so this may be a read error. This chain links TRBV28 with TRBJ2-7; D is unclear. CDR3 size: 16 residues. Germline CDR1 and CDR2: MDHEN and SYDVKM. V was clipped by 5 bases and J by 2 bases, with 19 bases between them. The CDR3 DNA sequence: TGTGCCAGCAGTCTATCAATTCGGAGAGGAGCCTACGAGCAGTACTTC. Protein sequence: CASSLSIRRGAYEQYF.

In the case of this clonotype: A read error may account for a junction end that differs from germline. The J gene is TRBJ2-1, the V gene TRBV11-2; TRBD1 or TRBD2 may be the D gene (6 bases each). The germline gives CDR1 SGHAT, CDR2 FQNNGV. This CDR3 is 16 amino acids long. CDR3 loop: CASSSPSGGPYNEEFF. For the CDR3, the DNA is TGTGCCAGCAGTTCGCCCAGTGGGGGGCCCTACAATGAGGAGTTCTTC.

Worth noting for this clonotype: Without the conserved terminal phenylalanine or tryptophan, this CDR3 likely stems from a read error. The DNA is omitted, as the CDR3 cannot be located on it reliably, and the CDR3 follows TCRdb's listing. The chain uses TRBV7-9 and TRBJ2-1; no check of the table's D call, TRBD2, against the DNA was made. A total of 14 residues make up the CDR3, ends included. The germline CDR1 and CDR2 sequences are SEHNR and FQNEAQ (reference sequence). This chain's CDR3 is CASSFAGGPSEQFS.

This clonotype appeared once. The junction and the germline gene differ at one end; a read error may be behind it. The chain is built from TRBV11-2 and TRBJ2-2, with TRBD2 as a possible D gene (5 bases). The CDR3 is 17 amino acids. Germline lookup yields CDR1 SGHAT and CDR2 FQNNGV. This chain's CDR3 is CASSSRRQGRDTGELVF. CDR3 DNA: TGTGCCAGCAGCTCCCGTCGACAAGGAAGAGACACCGGGGAGCTGGTTTTT.

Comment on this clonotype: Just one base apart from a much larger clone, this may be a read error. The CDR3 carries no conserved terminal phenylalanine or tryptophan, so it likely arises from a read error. The CDR3 nucleotides are TGTGCCTGGAGTGTACAGGGGACGTATGGCTACACCGTC. Translation: CAWSVQGTYGYTV. The chain links TRBV30 to TRBJ1-2, with 7 positions matching TRBD1. V lost 0 bases, J lost 5 bases, and 3 bases stayed unmatched. The CDR3 extends over 13 amino acids. Germline V lookup: CDR1 GTSNPN, CDR2 SVGIG (reference sequence).

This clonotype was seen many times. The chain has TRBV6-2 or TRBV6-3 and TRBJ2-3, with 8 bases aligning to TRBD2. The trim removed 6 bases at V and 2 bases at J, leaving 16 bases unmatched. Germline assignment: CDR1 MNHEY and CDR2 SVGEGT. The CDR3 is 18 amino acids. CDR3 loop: CASSSQDRLAKDTDTQYF. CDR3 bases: TGTGCCAGCAGCTCGCAAGATAGACTAGCGAAAGACACAGATACGCAGTATTTT.

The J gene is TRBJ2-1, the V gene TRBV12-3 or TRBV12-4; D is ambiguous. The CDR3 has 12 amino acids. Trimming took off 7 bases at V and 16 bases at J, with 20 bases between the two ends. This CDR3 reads CASNPLFNERFF. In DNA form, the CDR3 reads TGTGCCAGCAATCCTCTGTTCAATGAGCGATTCTTC.

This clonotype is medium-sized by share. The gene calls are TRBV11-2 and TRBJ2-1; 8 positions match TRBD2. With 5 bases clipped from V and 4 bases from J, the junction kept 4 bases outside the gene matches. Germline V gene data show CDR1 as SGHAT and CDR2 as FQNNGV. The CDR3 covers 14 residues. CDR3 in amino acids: CASSPGGPYNEQFF. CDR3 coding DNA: TGTGCCAGCAGCCCGGGAGGGCCGTACAATGAGCAGTTCTTC. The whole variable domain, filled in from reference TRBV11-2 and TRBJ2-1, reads EAGVAQSPRYKIIEKRQSVAFWCNPISGHATLYWYQQILGQGPKLLIQFQNNGVVDDSQLPKDRFSAERLKGVDSTLKIQPAKLEDSAVYLCASSPGGPYNEQFFGPGTRLTVL.

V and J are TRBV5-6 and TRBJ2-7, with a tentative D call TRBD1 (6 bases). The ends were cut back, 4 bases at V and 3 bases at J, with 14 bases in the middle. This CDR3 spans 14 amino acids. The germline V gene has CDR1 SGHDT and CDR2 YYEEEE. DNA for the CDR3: TGTGCCAGCAGCCCGGGACACGGGGACTACGAGCAGTACTTC. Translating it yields CASSPGHGDYEQYF.

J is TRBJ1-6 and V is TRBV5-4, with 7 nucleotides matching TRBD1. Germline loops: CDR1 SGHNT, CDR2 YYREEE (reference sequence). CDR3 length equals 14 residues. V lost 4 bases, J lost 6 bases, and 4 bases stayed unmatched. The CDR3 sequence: CASSAYRGNSPLHF. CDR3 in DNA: TGTGCCAGCAGCGCGTACAGGGGTAATTCACCCCTCCACTTT.

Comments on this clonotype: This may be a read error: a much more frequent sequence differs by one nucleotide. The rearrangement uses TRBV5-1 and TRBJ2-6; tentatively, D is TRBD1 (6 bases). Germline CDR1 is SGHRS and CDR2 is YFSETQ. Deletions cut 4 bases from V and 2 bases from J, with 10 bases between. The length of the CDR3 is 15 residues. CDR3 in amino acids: CASSEGETGANVLTF. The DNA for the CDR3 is TGCGCCAGCAGCGAGGGGGAGACTGGGGCCAACGTCCTGACTTTC. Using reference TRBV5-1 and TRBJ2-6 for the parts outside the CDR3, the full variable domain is KAGVTQTPRYLIKTRGQQVTLSCSPISGHRSVSWYQQTPGQGLQFLFEYFSETQRNKGNFPGRFSGRQFSNSRSEMNVSTLELGDSALYLCASSEGETGANVLTFGAGSRLTVL.

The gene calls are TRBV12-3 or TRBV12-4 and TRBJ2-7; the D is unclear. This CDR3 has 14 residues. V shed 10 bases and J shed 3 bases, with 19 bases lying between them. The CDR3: CAILHSGRHYEQYF. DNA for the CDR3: TGTGCCATCCTCCATAGTGGTCGGCACTACGAGCAGTACTTC.

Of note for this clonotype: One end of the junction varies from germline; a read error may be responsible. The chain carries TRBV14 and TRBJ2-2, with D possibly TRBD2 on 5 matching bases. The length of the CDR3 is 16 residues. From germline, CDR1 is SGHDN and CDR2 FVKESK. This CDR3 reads CASTQSRAANTGELFF. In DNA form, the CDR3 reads TGCGCCAGCACTCAATCGAGGGCGGCCAACACCGGGGAGCTGTTTTTT.

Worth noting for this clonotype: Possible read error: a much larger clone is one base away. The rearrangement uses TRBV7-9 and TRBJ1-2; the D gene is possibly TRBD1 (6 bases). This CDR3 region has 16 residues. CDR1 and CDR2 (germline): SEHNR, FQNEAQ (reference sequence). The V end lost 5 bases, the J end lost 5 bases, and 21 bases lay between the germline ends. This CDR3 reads CASSPGGRLSQYGYTF. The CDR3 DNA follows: TGTGCCAGCAGCCCCGGGGGCAGGCTGTCCCAGTATGGCTACACCTTC.

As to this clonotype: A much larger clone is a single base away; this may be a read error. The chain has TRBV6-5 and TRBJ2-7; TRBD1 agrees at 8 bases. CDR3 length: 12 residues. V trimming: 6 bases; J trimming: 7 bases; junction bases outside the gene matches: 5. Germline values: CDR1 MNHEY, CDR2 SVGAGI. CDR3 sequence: CASRPGQGEQYF. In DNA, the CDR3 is TGTGCCAGCAGGCCCGGACAGGGAGAGCAGTACTTC.

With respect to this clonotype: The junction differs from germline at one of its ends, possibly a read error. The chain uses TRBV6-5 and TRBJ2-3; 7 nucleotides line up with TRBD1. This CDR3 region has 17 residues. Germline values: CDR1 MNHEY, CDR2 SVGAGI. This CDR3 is CVSSRGGSGQPTDTQYF. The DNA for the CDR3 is TGTGTCAGCAGCCGAGGCGGGTCGGGACAGCCAACCGATACGCAGTATTTT.

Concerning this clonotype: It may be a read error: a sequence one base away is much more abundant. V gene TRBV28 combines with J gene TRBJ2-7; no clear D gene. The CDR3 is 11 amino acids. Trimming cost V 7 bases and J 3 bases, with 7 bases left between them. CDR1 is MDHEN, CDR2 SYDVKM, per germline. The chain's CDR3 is CASNKIYEQYF. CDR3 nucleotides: TGTGCCAGCAACAAAATCTACGAGCAGTACTTC.

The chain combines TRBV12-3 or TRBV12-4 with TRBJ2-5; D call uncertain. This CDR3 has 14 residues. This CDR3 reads CISSAPVTQETQYF. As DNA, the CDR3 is TGTATCAGCAGTGCCCCAGTCACACAAGAGACCCAGTACTTC.

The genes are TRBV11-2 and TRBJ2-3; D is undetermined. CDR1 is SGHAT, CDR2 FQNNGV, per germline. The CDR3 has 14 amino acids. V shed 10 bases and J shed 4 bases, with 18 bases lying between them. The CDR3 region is CAISLEGYADTQYF. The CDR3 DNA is TGTGCCATCAGTTTAGAAGGGTATGCAGATACGCAGTATTTT. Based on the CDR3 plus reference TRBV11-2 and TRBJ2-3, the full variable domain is EAGVAQSPRYKIIEKRQSVAFWCNPISGHATLYWYQQILGQGPKLLIQFQNNGVVDDSQLPKDRFSAERLKGVDSTLKIQPAKLEDSAVYLCAISLEGYADTQYFGPGTRLTVL.

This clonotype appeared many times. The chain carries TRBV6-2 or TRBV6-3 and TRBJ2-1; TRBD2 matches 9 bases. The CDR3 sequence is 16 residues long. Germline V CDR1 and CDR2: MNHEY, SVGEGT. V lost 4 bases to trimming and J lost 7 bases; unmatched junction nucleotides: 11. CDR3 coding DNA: TGTGCCAGCAGTTCCTTTAGCGGGAGAGGGGAGAATGAGCAGTTCTTC. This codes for CASSSFSGRGENEQFF.

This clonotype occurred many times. CDR3 residues: CASRIPLDGTGELFF. Written as DNA, the CDR3 is TGTGCCAGCAGGATTCCGTTAGACGGCACCGGGGAGCTGTTTTTT. The rearrangement uses TRBV12-3 or TRBV12-4 and TRBJ2-2; D remains ambiguous. The V end lost 6 bases, the J end lost 4 bases, and 15 bases lay between the germline ends. The CDR3 is made up of 15 amino acids.

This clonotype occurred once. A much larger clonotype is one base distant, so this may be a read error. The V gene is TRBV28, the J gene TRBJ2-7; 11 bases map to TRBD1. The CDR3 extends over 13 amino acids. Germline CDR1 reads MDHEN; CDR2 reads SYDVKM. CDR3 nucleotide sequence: TGTGCCGGCAGTTTTGGGACAGGGGGCGAGCAGTACTTC. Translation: CAGSFGTGGEQYF.